This T cell receptor beta chain originates from a study of T cells after yellow fever vaccination. Study in general: Where fractions had low cell numbers, libraries were prepared from them with the SMART-Seq v4 Ultra Low Input RNA kit.

They built TCR cDNA with 5'RACE template switching, a step that put in a universal primer site and UMIs. TCRdb reprocessed the 5' RACE reads with MiXCR, giving one entry per CDR3 protein. The sample holds a few hundred thousand distinct CDR3 sequences, approximately 4% seen once. This clonotype was detected ten times or more. The antigen remains undetermined. With V trimmed by 4 bases and J by 7 bases, 4 bases remained unmatched. CDR3 length: 13 residues. The V gene's germline CDR1 is SGHTA and CDR2 FQGTGA. Study-wide results and caveats: Few clonotypes appeared in both CD4 and CD8 compartments.

J is TRBJ1-2 and V is TRBV7-3; TRBD1 aligns across 9 bases. The sample here was PBMCs, taken 15 days after the yellow fever booster vaccination. This receptor was taken from a man aged 18 to 30 who received the YFV17D yellow fever vaccine. Here the CDR3 reads CASSYDRGTGYTF. CDR3 DNA: TGTGCCAGCAGCTACGACAGGGGGACTGGCTACACCTTC.